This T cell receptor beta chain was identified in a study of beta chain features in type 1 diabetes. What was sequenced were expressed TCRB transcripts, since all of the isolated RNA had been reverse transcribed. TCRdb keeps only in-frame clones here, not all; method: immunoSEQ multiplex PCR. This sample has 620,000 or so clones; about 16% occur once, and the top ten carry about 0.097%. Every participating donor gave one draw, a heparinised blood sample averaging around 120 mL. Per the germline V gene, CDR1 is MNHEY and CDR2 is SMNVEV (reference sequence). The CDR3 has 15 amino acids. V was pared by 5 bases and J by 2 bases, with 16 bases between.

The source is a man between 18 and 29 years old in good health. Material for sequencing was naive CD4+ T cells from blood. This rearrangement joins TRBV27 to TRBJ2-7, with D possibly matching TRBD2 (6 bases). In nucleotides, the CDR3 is TGTGCCAGCAGTGATGGGACTCAGAGGACCTACGAGCAGTACTTC. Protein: CASSDGTQRTYEQYF.